This TCR beta chain was recovered during a study of a mutant IDH1 vaccine in newly diagnosed glioma. The overall study: Sex among treated patients split around 62% male, around 40% female; mean age was roughly 40 years. Findings of the study overall: Pseudoprogression apparently lacked any relation to changes in top peripheral T cell clonotypes. There were vaccine-induced immune responses in more than 85% of the patients.

Assay: immunoSEQ multiplex PCR; the TCRdb copy retains only in-frame clones and omits some. Counted here are 75,000 to 100,000 clones, roughly 82% occurring once; the ten biggest clones make up about 5.3%. Stated time point: baseline, week 1 (first vaccination visit). Treatment given: pre-vaccination baseline after standard-of-care therapy. Astrocytomas that were new, WHO grade 3 or 4, IDH1-mutant and ATRX-lost were present in the donors. On this clone itself: Its target is unknown.

V lost 4 bases, J lost 8 bases, and 8 bases lay in between. The CDR3 has 11 amino acids. Germline CDR1 MNHEY, CDR2 SVGAGI. The receptor comes from a man in his forties with glioma. Some clones in this sample may be carry-over from other donors' samples. The source material was PBMCs, sampled from a glioma patient treated with radiotherapy, temozolomide or both. This chain uses TRBV6-5 with TRBJ1-2, with TRBD1 as a possible D gene (6 bases). The CDR3 nucleotides are TGTGCCAGCAGTTCCAGGGGCGGCTACACCTTC. Encoded protein: CASSSRGGYTF.